The clone carrying this T cell receptor beta chain was seen a handful of times. These data come from a study of cytomegalovirus exposure and HLA in healthy donors. Study context: HLA-typed donors were the source of about 85 million unique TCRs, which an early data release held.

The CDR3 has 15 residues. Germline V lookup: CDR1 MNHEY, CDR2 SMNVEV (reference sequence). The V segment lost 0 bases and the J segment 6 bases; nucleotides outside the gene matches: 6. Those who donated were healthy bone marrow donors. The PCR had 60 Vbeta and 13 Jbeta primers. The assay was immunoSEQ multiplex PCR, and TCRdb's table has in-frame clones only and misses some. The data contain tens of thousands of clones, around 71% of them singletons. The chain has TRBV27 and TRBJ1-2; TRBD1 matches 8 bases. Sequenced material: PBMCs. The source of this sequence is a man aged 25-45 years in good health and CMV-seronegative. In nucleotides, the CDR3 is TGTGCCAGCAGTTTATCTCCCCGGACAGGGAATGGCTACACCTTC. Its translation: CASSLSPRTGNGYTF.